This TCR beta chain was identified during a study of cytomegalovirus exposure and HLA in healthy donors. Profiling relied on immunoSEQ multiplex PCR, and the TCRdb table lists in-frame clones only, not all of them. This sample has roughly 130,000 clones, with roughly nine tenths found just once. Germline V gene lookup returns CDR1 SGHTA and CDR2 FQGNSA. J was trimmed by 3 bases and V by 5 bases; bases with no gene match: 6. This CDR3 has 14 amino acids. This receptor was taken from a woman aged 18-30 years in good health and CMV-seropositive. This sequence joins TRBV7-2 and TRBJ1-1; TRBD1 matches 7 bases. The specimen was PBMCs. The chain's CDR3 is CASSPEGAHTEAFF. Here the CDR3 DNA reads TGTGCCAGCAGCCCGGAGGGGGCCCACACTGAAGCTTTCTTT.